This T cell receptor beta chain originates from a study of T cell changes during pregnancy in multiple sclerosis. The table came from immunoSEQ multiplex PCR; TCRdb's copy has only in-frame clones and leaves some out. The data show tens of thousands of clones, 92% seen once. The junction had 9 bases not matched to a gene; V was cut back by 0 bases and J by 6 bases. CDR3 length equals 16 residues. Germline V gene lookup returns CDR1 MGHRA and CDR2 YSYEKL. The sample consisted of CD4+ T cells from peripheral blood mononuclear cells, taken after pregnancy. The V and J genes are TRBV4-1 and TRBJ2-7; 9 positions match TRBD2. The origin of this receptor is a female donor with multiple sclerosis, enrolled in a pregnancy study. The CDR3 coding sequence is TGCGCCAGCAGCCAAGATCAGGGGCTAGCGGGAATCGAGCAGTACTTC. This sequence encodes CASSQDQGLAGIEQYF.